Listed below are T cell receptor beta chains from one sample, sequenced in a study of T cell clonotyping in hematopoietic cell transplantation. The method was immunoSEQ multiplex PCR; TCRdb's version includes in-frame clones alone and lacks a portion of them. Here the sample spans 35,000 to 50,000 clones, approximately 95% being singletons. Sequencing was done on a sample of peripheral blood mononuclear cells. The receptors were sampled from a young man in good health. Some clones in this sample may be carry-over from other donors' samples. Both conserved end residues are part of each CDR3. D genes are given only for firm matches. Clone size is stated in some rows and not others, as once, few, many or a class when expanded.

clone size: NA
D gene: NA
V gene: TRBV5-6
J gene: TRBJ1-1
CDR3 protein: CASSLGPNHHTEAFF
CDR3 DNA: TGTGCCAGCAGCTTGGGGCCCAACCACCACACTGAAGCTTTCTTT

clone size: NA
D gene: NA
V gene: TRBV30
J gene: TRBJ1-5
CDR3 protein: CAWSLGDFNQPQHF
CDR3 DNA: TGTGCCTGGAGTTTGGGGGACTTCAATCAGCCCCAGCATTTT

clone size: NA
D gene: NA
V gene: TRBV7-6
J gene: TRBJ1-1
CDR3 protein: CASSSQSGNTEAFF
CDR3 DNA: TGTGCCAGCAGCTCACAATCGGGGAACACTGAAGCTTTCTTT

clone size: NA
D gene: TRBD2
V gene: TRBV6-5
J gene: TRBJ2-3
CDR3 protein: CASSETSDRDTQYF
CDR3 DNA: TGTGCCAGCAGTGAGACTAGCGACAGAGATACGCAGTATTTT

clone size: NA
D gene: NA
V gene: TRBV5-6
J gene: TRBJ2-3
CDR3 protein: CASSKVTDTQYF
CDR3 DNA: TGTGCCAGCAGCAAAGTCACAGATACGCAGTATTTT

clone size: NA
D gene: NA
V gene: TRBV19
J gene: TRBJ2-2
CDR3 protein: CASSISRGGGELFF
CDR3 DNA: TGTGCCAGTAGTATTTCTAGGGGAGGCGGGGAGCTGTTTTTT

clone size: NA
D gene: NA
V gene: TRBV6-1
J gene: TRBJ1-1
CDR3 protein: CASGDGMNTEAFF
CDR3 DNA: TGTGCCAGCGGAGACGGAATGAACACTGAAGCTTTCTTT

clone size: NA
D gene: NA
V gene: TRBV18
J gene: TRBJ1-3
CDR3 protein: CASSQEGISGNTIYF
CDR3 DNA: TGTGCCAGCTCACAGGAGGGTATCTCTGGAAACACCATATATTTT

clone size: NA
D gene: TRBD1
V gene: TRBV7-6
J gene: TRBJ2-1
CDR3 protein: CASSSLGQGFHEQFF
CDR3 DNA: TGTGCCAGCAGCAGCCTGGGACAGGGGTTCCATGAGCAGTTCTTC

clone size: NA
D gene: NA
V gene: TRBV19
J gene: TRBJ1-5
CDR3 protein: CASSIGQQGQPQHF
CDR3 DNA: TGTGCCAGTAGTATTGGACAGCAGGGTCAGCCCCAGCATTTT

clone size: NA
D gene: NA
V gene: TRBV13
J gene: TRBJ1-1
CDR3 protein: CASGDVNTEAFF
CDR3 DNA: TGTGCCAGCGGGGATGTGAACACTGAAGCTTTCTTT

clone size: NA
D gene: NA
V gene: TRBV9
J gene: TRBJ2-7
CDR3 protein: CASSIEGKPYEQYF
CDR3 DNA: TGTGCCAGCAGCATAGAGGGTAAACCCTACGAGCAGTACTTC

clone size: NA
D gene: NA
V gene: TRBV30
J gene: TRBJ1-1
CDR3 protein: CAWSVRDFQDTEAFF
CDR3 DNA: TGTGCCTGGAGTGTACGGGATTTTCAGGACACTGAAGCTTTCTTT

clone size: NA
D gene: TRBD1
V gene: TRBV6-6
J gene: TRBJ1-5
CDR3 protein: CASSHRGSGYQPQHF
CDR3 DNA: TGTGCCAGCAGTCACAGGGGGTCGGGGTATCAGCCCCAGCATTTT

clone size: NA
D gene: NA
V gene: TRBV5-6
J gene: TRBJ2-1
CDR3 protein: CASSQEKAGTNNEQFF
CDR3 DNA: TGTGCCAGCAGCCAGGAGAAGGCAGGCACCAACAATGAGCAGTTCTTC

clone size: NA
D gene: TRBD1
V gene: TRBV7-2
J gene: TRBJ2-1
CDR3 protein: CASSRTGWSYNEQFF
CDR3 DNA: TGTGCCAGCAGCCGGACAGGCTGGTCCTACAATGAGCAGTTCTTC

clone size: NA
D gene: NA
V gene: TRBV6-5
J gene: TRBJ1-1
CDR3 protein: CASSYIAMGFVEAFF
CDR3 DNA: TGTGCCAGCAGTTACATCGCAATGGGATTTGTTGAAGCTTTCTTT

clone size: once
D gene: TRBD2
V gene: TRBV30
J gene: TRBJ2-1
CDR3 protein: CAWAPGLVLHNEQFF
CDR3 DNA: TGTGCCTGGGCCCCGGGACTAGTTTTACACAATGAGCAGTTCTTC

clone size: NA
D gene: NA
V gene: TRBV6-4
J gene: TRBJ2-5
CDR3 protein: CASSALPRRSIEIQETQYF
CDR3 DNA: TGTGCCAGCAGCGCCCTCCCCCGAAGATCCATAGAGATCCAAGAGACCCAGTACTTC

clone size: NA
D gene: TRBD1
V gene: TRBV4-1
J gene: TRBJ2-2
CDR3 protein: CASSLLGTGANTGELFF
CDR3 DNA: TGCGCCAGCAGCCTACTGGGGACAGGGGCTAACACCGGGGAGCTGTTTTTT

clone size: NA
D gene: TRBD1
V gene: TRBV13
J gene: TRBJ2-7
CDR3 protein: CASRDRSSYEQYF
CDR3 DNA: TGTGCCAGCAGGGACAGGAGCTCCTACGAGCAGTACTTC

clone size: once
D gene: NA
V gene: TRBV7-3
J gene: TRBJ2-1
CDR3 protein: CASSLTGGAMNEQFF
CDR3 DNA: TGTGCCAGCAGCTTAACGGGGGGCGCAATGAATGAGCAGTTCTTC

clone size: NA
D gene: TRBD1
V gene: TRBV11-3
J gene: TRBJ1-2
CDR3 protein: CASSLSDRGGGYTF
CDR3 DNA: TGTGCCAGCAGCTTATCGGACAGGGGCGGCGGCTACACCTTC

clone size: NA
D gene: TRBD1
V gene: TRBV11-2
J gene: TRBJ2-7
CDR3 protein: CASSLAPGQGDYEQYF
CDR3 DNA: TGTGCCAGCAGCTTAGCTCCGGGACAGGGAGACTACGAGCAGTACTTC

clone size: NA
D gene: TRBD1
V gene: TRBV4-2
J gene: TRBJ2-3
CDR3 protein: CANSQRVLAGGADTQYF
CDR3 DNA: TGTGCCAACAGCCAAAGGGTTCTCGCAGGGGGCGCAGATACGCAGTATTTT

clone size: NA
D gene: NA
V gene: TRBV15
J gene: TRBJ1-3
CDR3 protein: CATSIGGEGNTIYF
CDR3 DNA: TGTGCCACCAGCATAGGGGGTGAAGGAAACACCATATATTTT

clone size: NA
D gene: TRBD1
V gene: TRBV7-8
J gene: TRBJ2-5
CDR3 protein: CASSLGTEETQYF
CDR3 DNA: TGTGCCAGCAGCCTCGGGACAGAAGAGACCCAGTACTTC

clone size: NA
D gene: TRBD1
V gene: TRBV4-1
J gene: TRBJ2-3
CDR3 protein: CASSQDRGGTDTQYF
CDR3 DNA: TGCGCCAGCAGCCAGGACAGGGGCGGCACAGATACGCAGTATTTT

clone size: NA
D gene: NA
V gene: TRBV9
J gene: TRBJ1-1
CDR3 protein: CASSEPLGDLNTEAFF
CDR3 DNA: TGTGCCAGCAGCGAGCCTTTGGGAGACCTGAACACTGAAGCTTTCTTT

clone size: NA
D gene: TRBD2
V gene: TRBV9
J gene: TRBJ2-5
CDR3 protein: CASSVGGSASWETQYF
CDR3 DNA: TGTGCCAGCAGCGTAGGCGGGAGCGCTTCCTGGGAGACCCAGTACTTC

clone size: NA
D gene: NA
V gene: TRBV9
J gene: TRBJ1-3
CDR3 protein: CASSSGTVSSGNTIYF
CDR3 DNA: TGTGCCAGCAGCTCGGGGACCGTCTCCTCTGGAAACACCATATATTTT

clone size: NA
D gene: NA
V gene: TRBV11-2
J gene: TRBJ2-1
CDR3 protein: CASSEDTYNEQFF
CDR3 DNA: TGTGCCAGCAGCGAAGACACTTACAATGAGCAGTTCTTC

clone size: NA
D gene: NA
V gene: TRBV5-6
J gene: TRBJ1-1
CDR3 protein: CASSRRRASTEAFF
CDR3 DNA: TGTGCCAGCAGCCGGAGGAGGGCCTCCACTGAAGCTTTCTTT

clone size: NA
D gene: TRBD2
V gene: TRBV7-3
J gene: TRBJ2-7
CDR3 protein: CASSPQGREGTYEQYF
CDR3 DNA: TGTGCCAGCAGCCCCCAGGGGCGGGAGGGCACCTACGAGCAGTACTTC

clone size: NA
D gene: TRBD2
V gene: TRBV19
J gene: TRBJ2-2
CDR3 protein: CASSGLAETGELFF
CDR3 DNA: TGTGCCAGCTCGGGACTAGCGGAAACCGGGGAGCTGTTTTTT

clone size: once
D gene: NA
V gene: TRBV5-4
J gene: TRBJ1-2
CDR3 protein: CASSSAGQHYGYTF
CDR3 DNA: TGTGCCAGCAGCTCAGCGGGACAACACTATGGCTACACCTTC

clone size: NA
D gene: NA
V gene: TRBV5-4
J gene: TRBJ2-5
CDR3 protein: CASSLSNLGETQYF
CDR3 DNA: TGTGCCAGCAGCTTAAGTAACCTGGGGGAGACCCAGTACTTC

clone size: NA
D gene: NA
V gene: TRBV30
J gene: TRBJ2-7
CDR3 protein: CAWSVSQGGYEQYF
CDR3 DNA: TGTGCCTGGAGTGTGTCACAGGGTGGCTACGAGCAGTACTTC

clone size: NA
D gene: TRBD2
V gene: TRBV4-3
J gene: TRBJ2-3
CDR3 protein: CASSQDGDYSTDTQYF
CDR3 DNA: TGCGCCAGCAGCCAAGATGGGGACTACAGCACAGATACGCAGTATTTT

clone size: once
D gene: TRBD1
V gene: TRBV27
J gene: TRBJ1-4
CDR3 protein: CASSQGAGREKLFF
CDR3 DNA: TGTGCCAGCAGTCAGGGGGCCGGCAGGGAAAAACTGTTTTTT

clone size: NA
D gene: NA
V gene: TRBV4-2
J gene: TRBJ1-1
CDR3 protein: CASSQDFTEENTEAFF
CDR3 DNA: TGTGCCAGCAGCCAAGATTTTACAGAGGAGAACACTGAAGCTTTCTTT

clone size: NA
D gene: TRBD1
V gene: TRBV7-6
J gene: TRBJ2-5
CDR3 protein: CASSFSIGDSQETQYF
CDR3 DNA: TGTGCCAGCAGCTTCTCAATCGGGGACAGCCAAGAGACCCAGTACTTC

clone size: NA
D gene: TRBD1
V gene: TRBV27
J gene: TRBJ1-6
CDR3 protein: CASSLYPYPGQGAESPLHF
CDR3 DNA: TGTGCCAGCAGTTTATACCCATACCCGGGACAGGGGGCAGAATCACCCCTCCACTTT

clone size: NA
D gene: NA
V gene: TRBV27
J gene: TRBJ2-7
CDR3 protein: CASSLSSQREYEQYF
CDR3 DNA: TGTGCCAGCAGTTTATCGAGCCAAAGAGAATACGAGCAGTACTTC

clone size: NA
D gene: NA
V gene: TRBV6-5
J gene: TRBJ2-4
CDR3 protein: CASSRIGTKNIQYF
CDR3 DNA: TGTGCCAGCAGTAGAATAGGGACCAAAAACATTCAGTACTTC

clone size: NA
D gene: NA
V gene: TRBV7-9
J gene: TRBJ2-7
CDR3 protein: CASSLAPARVGEQYF
CDR3 DNA: TGTGCCAGCAGCTTAGCTCCGGCCAGGGTAGGCGAGCAGTACTTC

clone size: NA
D gene: TRBD1
V gene: TRBV5-4
J gene: TRBJ1-2
CDR3 protein: CASSLGTGTVNPYGYTF
CDR3 DNA: TGTGCCAGCAGCTTGGGAACCGGGACAGTGAATCCCTATGGCTACACCTTC

clone size: few
D gene: NA
V gene: TRBV6-5
J gene: TRBJ2-3
CDR3 protein: CASTKGANTDTQYF
CDR3 DNA: TGTGCCAGCACAAAGGGCGCCAACACAGATACGCAGTATTTT

clone size: NA
D gene: NA
V gene: TRBV29-1
J gene: TRBJ2-5
CDR3 protein: CSVSPFGHQETQYF
CDR3 DNA: TGCAGCGTGTCCCCCTTTGGGCACCAAGAGACCCAGTACTTC

clone size: NA
D gene: NA
V gene: TRBV30
J gene: TRBJ2-7
CDR3 protein: CAWSQTSYEQYF
CDR3 DNA: TGTGCCTGGAGTCAAACTAGCTACGAGCAGTACTTC

clone size: NA
D gene: NA
V gene: TRBV5-8
J gene: TRBJ1-2
CDR3 protein: CASSFVSLNYGYTF
CDR3 DNA: TGTGCCAGCAGCTTCGTCTCATTGAACTATGGCTACACCTTC

clone size: NA
D gene: NA
V gene: TRBV4-3
J gene: TRBJ2-2
CDR3 protein: CASSSETGPITGELFF
CDR3 DNA: TGCGCCAGCAGCTCCGAGACAGGACCTATCACCGGGGAGCTGTTTTTT

clone size: NA
D gene: NA
V gene: TRBV6-6
J gene: TRBJ1-1
CDR3 protein: CASSFTGLAEAFF
CDR3 DNA: TGTGCCAGCAGTTTTACAGGTCTGGCTGAAGCTTTCTTT